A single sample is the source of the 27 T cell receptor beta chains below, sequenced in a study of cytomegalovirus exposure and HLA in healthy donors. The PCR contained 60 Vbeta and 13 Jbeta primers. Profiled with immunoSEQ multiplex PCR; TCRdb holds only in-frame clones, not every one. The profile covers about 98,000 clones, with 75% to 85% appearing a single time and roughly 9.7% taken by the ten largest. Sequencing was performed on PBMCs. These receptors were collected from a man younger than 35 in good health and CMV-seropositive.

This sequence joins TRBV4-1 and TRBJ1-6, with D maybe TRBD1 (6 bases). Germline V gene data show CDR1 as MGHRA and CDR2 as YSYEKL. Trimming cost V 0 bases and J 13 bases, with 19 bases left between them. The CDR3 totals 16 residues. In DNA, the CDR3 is TGCGCCAGCAGCCAAGAGGTTTGGACAGTCGGGTGGCCCCTCCACTTT. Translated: CASSQEVWTVGWPLHF.

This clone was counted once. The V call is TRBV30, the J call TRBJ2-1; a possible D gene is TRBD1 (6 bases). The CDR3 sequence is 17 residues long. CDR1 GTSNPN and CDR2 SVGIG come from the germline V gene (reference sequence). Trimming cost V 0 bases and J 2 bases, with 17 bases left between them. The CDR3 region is CAWSVILSGGTYNEQFF. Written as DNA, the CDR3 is TGTGCCTGGAGTGTAATTTTATCTGGGGGCACCTACAATGAGCAGTTCTTC. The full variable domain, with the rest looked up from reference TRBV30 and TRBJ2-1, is SQTIHQWPATLVQPVGSPLSLECTVEGTSNPNLYWYRQAAGRGLQLLFYSVGIGQISSEVPQNLSASRPQDRQFILSSKKLLLSDSGFYLCAWSVILSGGTYNEQFFGPGTRLTVL.

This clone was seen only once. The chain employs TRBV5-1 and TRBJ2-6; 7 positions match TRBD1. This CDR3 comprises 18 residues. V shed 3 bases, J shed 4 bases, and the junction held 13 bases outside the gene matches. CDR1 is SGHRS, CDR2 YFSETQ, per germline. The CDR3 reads CASSSPGQSSSGANVLTF. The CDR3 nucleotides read TGCGCCAGCAGCTCACCGGGACAGTCATCGTCGGGGGCCAACGTCCTGACTTTC.

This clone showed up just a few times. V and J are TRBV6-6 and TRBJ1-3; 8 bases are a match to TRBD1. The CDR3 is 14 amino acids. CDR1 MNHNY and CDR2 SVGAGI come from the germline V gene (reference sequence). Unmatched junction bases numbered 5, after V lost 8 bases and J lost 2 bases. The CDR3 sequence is CASRETGAGNTIYF. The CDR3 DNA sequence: TGTGCCAGCCGTGAGACAGGGGCTGGAAACACCATATATTTT.

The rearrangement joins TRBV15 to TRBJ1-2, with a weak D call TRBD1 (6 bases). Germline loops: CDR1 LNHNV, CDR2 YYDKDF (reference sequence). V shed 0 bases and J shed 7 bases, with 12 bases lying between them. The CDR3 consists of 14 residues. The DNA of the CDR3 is TGTGCCACCAGCAGAGACAGGGGATGGGCTGGCTACACCTTC. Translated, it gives CATSRDRGWAGYTF.

This CDR3 is CASSTQVEGEKLFF. The CDR3 bases are TGTGCCAGTAGTACACAGGTGGAGGGGGAAAAACTGTTTTTT. This chain links TRBV19 with TRBJ1-4, with D perhaps matching TRBD1 (5 bases). This CDR3 has 14 amino acids. The V gene lost 4 bases and the J gene lost 8 bases, with 14 bases spanning the gap. In germline, CDR1 is LNHDA, CDR2 SQIVND (reference sequence).

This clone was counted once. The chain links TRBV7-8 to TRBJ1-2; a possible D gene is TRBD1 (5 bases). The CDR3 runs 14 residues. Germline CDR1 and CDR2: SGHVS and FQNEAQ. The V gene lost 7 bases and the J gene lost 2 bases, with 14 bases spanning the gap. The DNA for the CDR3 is TGTGCCAGCACCCACCTTGGGGGGAACTATGGCTACACCTTC. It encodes CASTHLGGNYGYTF.

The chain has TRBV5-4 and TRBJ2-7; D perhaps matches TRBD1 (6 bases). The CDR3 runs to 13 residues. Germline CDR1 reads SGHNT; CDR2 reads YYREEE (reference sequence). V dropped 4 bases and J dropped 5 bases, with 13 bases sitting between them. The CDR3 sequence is CASSLTGGDEQYF. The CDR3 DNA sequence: TGTGCCAGCAGCCTGACAGGTGGGGACGAGCAGTACTTC.

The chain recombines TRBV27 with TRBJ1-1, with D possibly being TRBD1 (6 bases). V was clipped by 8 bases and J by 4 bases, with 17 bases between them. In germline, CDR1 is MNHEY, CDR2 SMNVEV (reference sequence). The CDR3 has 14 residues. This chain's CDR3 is CASRPWGQLTEAFF. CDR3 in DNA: TGTGCCAGCCGGCCGTGGGGGCAGCTCACTGAAGCTTTCTTT.

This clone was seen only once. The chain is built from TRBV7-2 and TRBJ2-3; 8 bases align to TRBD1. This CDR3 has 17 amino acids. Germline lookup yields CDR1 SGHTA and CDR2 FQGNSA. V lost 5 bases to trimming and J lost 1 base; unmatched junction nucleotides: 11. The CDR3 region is CASSRGTGTLGTDTQYF. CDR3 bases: TGTGCCAGCAGCAGAGGGACAGGCACATTAGGCACAGATACGCAGTATTTT.

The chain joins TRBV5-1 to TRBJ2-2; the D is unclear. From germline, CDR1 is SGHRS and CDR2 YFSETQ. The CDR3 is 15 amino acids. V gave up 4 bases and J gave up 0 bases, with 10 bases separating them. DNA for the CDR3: TGCGCCAGCAGCCGACCACAGCCGAACACCGGGGAGCTGTTTTTT. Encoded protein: CASSRPQPNTGELFF.

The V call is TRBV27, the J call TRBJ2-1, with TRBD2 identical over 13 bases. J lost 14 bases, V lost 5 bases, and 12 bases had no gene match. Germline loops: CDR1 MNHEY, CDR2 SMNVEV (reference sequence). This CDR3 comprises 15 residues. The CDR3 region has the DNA TGTGCCAGCAGTCCCCTCGGGACTAGCGGGGTCCACGAGTTCTTC. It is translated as CASSPLGTSGVHEFF.

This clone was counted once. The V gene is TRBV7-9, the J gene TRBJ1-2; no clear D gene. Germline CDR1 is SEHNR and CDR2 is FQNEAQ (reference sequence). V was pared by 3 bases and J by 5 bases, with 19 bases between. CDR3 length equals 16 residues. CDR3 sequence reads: CASSFLGSALRYGYTF. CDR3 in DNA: TGTGCCAGCAGCTTTCTCGGATCCGCTCTGCGGTATGGCTACACCTTC.

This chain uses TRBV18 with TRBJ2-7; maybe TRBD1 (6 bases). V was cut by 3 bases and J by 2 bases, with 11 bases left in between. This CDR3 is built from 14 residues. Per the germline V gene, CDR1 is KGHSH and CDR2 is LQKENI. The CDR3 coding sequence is TGTGCCAGCTCACCGCTCAGGGGTACCTACGAGCAGTACTTC. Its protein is CASSPLRGTYEQYF.

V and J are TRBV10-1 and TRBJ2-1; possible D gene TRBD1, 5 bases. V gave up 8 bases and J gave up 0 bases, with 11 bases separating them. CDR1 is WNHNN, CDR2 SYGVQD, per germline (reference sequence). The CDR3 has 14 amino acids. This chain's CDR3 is CASENRSSYNEQFF. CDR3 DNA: TGCGCCAGCGAGAACAGGAGCTCCTACAATGAGCAGTTCTTC.

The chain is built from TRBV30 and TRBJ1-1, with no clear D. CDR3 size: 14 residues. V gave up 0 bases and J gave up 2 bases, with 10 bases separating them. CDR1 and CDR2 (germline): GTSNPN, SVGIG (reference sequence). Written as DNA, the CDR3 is TGTGCCTGGAGTGTAGAGACACACAACACTGAAGCTTTCTTT. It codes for CAWSVETHNTEAFF.

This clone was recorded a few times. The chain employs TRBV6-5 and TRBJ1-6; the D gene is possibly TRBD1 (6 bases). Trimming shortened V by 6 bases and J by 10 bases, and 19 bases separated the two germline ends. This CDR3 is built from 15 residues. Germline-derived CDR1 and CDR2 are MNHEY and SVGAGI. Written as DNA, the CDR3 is TGTGCCAGCAGCCTCGCCGGGGGGGCACAGTCACCCCTCCACTTT. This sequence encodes CASSLAGGAQSPLHF.

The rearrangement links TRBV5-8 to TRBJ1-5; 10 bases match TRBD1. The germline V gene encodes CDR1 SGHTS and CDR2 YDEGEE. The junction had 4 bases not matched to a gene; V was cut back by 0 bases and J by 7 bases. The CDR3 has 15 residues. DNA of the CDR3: TGTGCCAGCAGCTTGGGGGACAGGGGAGAACAGCCCCAGCATTTT. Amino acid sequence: CASSLGDRGEQPQHF. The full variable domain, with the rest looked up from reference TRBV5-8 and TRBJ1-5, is EAGVTQSPTHLIKTRGQQATLRCSPISGHTSVYWYQQALGLGLQFLLWYDEGEERNRGNFPPRFSGRQFPNYSSELNVNALELEDSALYLCASSLGDRGEQPQHFGDGTRLSIL.

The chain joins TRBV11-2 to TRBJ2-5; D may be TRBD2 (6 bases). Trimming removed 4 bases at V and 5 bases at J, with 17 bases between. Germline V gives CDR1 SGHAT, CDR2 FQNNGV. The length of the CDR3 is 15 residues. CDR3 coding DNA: TGTGCCAGCAGCTCGGACTATGGCGGAGGGGAGACCCAGTACTTC. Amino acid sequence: CASSSDYGGGETQYF.

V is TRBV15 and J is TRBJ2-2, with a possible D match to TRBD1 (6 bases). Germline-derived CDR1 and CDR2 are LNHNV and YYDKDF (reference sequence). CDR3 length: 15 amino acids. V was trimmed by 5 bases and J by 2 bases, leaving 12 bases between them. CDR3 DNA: TGTGCCACCAGCCAACAGGGAAGAAACACCGGGGAGCTGTTTTTT. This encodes CATSQQGRNTGELFF.

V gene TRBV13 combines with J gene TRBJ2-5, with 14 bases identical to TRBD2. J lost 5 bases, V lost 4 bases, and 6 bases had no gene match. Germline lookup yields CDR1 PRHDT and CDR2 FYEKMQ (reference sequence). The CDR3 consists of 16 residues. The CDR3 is CASSYGLAGGGETQYF. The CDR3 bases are TGTGCCAGCAGCTACGGACTAGCGGGGGGAGGTGAGACCCAGTACTTC.

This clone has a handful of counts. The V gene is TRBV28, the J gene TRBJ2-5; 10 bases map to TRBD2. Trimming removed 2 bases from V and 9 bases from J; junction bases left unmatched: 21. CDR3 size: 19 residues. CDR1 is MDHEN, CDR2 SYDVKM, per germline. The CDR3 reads CASSLTLLVASGGRGAQYF. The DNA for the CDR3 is TGTGCCAGCAGTTTAACGCTACTAGTGGCTAGCGGGGGCCGTGGAGCCCAGTACTTC.

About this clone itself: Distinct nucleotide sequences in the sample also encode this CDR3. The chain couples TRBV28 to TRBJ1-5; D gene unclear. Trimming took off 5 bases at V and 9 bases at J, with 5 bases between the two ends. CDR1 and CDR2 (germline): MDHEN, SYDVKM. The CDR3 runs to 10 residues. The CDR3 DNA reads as TGTGCCAGCAGTCGAGGGCCCCAGCATTTT. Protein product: CASSRGPQHF. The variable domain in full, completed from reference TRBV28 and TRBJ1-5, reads DVKVTQSSRYLVKRTGEKVFLECVQDMDHENMFWYRQDPGLGLRLIYFSYDVKMKEKGDIPEGYSVSREKKERFSLILESASTNQTSMYLCASSRGPQHFGDGTRLSIL.

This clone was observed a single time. DNA of the CDR3: TGCGCCAGCAGCTTGGGGGCAGGGGAGTCACCCCTCCACTTT. This encodes CASSLGAGESPLHF. The chain couples TRBV5-1 to TRBJ1-6, with D tentatively TRBD1 (6 bases). Trimming pared 0 bases from V and 10 bases from J, leaving 11 bases between. The CDR3 extends over 14 amino acids. Germline values: CDR1 SGHRS, CDR2 YFSETQ.

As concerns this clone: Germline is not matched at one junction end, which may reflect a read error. CDR3 nucleotide sequence: TGCGCCAGCAGCCAGATCCCCTCAGGCACAAATACGCAGTATTTT. Translated, it gives CASSQIPSGTNTQYF. This rearrangement joins TRBV4-1 to TRBJ2-3; unclear D gene. Germline CDR1 reads MGHRA; CDR2 reads YSYEKL. This CDR3 is 15 amino acids long.

In DNA form, the CDR3 reads TGTGCCAGCAGCTTAACTGCTCCTCTGTTTGACGTTCAGGGTGACACAGATACGCAGTATTTT. It translates to CASSLTAPLFDVQGDTDTQYF. The chain couples TRBV7-3 to TRBJ2-3; a possible D gene is TRBD1 (5 bases). The CDR3 consists of 21 residues. Trimming pared 0 bases from V and 2 bases from J, leaving 27 bases between. Germline V gene sequence: CDR1 SGHTA, CDR2 FQGTGA.

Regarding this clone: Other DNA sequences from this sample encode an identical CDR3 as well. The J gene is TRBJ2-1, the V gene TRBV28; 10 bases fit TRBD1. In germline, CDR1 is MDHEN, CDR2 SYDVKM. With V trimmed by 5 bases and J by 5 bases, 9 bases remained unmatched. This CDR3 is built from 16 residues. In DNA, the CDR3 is TGTGCCAGCAGTCCCCACCGGGACAGGGGTAACAATGAGCAGTTCTTC. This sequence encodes CASSPHRDRGNNEQFF.